This TCR beta chain was sequenced during a study of T-cell reconstitution after alpha-beta-depleted transplantation in children. Molecular barcoding with unique molecular identifiers was used for the TCRbeta library. TCRdb independently ran MiXCR on the PCR reads; one entry per CDR3 protein. The sample holds hundreds of thousands of distinct CDR3 sequences; 13% are singletons and the top ten take approximately 4.3%. V was cut by 7 bases and J by 5 bases, with 11 bases left in between. This CDR3 has 12 residues. Germline CDR1 DFQATT, CDR2 SNEGSKA (reference sequence). This clonotype was seen more than once but under ten times.

Sequenced here: PBMCs, sampled from the stem cell graft. The origin of this receptor is a human donor who donated a stem cell graft to a child with Fanconi anemia. The rearrangement links TRBV20-1 to TRBJ1-4, with a weak D call TRBD1 (5 bases). This chain's CDR3 is CSVGTWNEKLFF. For the CDR3, the DNA is TGCAGTGTGGGGACGTGGAATGAAAAACTGTTTTTT.